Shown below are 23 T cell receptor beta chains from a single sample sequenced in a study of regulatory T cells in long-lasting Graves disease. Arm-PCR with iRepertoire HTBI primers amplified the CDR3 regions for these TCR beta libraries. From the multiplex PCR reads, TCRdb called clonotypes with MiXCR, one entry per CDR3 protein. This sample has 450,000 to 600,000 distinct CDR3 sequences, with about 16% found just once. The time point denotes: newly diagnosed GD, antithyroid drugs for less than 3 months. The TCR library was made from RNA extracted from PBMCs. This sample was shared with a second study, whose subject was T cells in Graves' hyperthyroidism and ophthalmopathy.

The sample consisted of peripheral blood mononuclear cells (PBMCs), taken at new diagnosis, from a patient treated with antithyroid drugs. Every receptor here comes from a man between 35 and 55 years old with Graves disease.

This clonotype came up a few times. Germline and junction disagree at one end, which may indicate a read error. CDR3 protein: CASSGTGYERYF. The CDR3 nucleotides read TGTGCCAGCAGTGGGACAGGTTACGAGCGGTACTTC. This chain connects TRBV6-1 to TRBJ2-7; 7 bases are a match to TRBD1. The germline V gene encodes CDR1 MNHNS and CDR2 SASEGT. This CDR3 has 12 amino acids.

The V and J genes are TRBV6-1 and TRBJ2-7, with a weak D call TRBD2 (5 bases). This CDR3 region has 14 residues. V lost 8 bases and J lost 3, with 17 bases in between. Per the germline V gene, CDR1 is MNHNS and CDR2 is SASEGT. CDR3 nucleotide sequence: TGTGCCAGCGGGAGAAAGAGAATCAACTACGAGCAGTACTTC. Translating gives CASGRKRINYEQYF.

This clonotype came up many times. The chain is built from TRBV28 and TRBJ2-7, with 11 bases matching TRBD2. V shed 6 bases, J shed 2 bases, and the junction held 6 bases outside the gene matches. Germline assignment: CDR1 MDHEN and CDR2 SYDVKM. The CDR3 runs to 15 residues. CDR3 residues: CASRRGLAEPYEQYF. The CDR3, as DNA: TGTGCCAGCAGGAGGGGACTAGCGGAGCCCTACGAGCAGTACTTC.

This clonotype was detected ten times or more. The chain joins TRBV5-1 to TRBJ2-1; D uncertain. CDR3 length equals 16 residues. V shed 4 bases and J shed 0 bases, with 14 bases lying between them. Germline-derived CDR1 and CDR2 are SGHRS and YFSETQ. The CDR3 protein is CASSPAGVGSYNEQFF. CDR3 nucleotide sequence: TGCGCCAGCAGCCCCGCCGGCGTTGGCTCCTACAATGAGCAGTTCTTC.

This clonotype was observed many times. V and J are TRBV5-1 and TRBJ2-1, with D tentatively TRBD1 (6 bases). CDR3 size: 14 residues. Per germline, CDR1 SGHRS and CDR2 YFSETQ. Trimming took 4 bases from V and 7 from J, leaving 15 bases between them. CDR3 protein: CASSPRGRHNEQFF. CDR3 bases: TGCGCCAGCAGCCCCAGGGGTCGTCATAATGAGCAGTTCTTC.

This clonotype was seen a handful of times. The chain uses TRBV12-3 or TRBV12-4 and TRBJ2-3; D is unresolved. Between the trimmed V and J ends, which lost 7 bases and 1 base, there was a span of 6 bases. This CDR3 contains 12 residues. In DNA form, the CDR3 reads TGTGCCAGCATGGGTCGCACAGATACGCAGTATTTT. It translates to CASMGRTDTQYF.

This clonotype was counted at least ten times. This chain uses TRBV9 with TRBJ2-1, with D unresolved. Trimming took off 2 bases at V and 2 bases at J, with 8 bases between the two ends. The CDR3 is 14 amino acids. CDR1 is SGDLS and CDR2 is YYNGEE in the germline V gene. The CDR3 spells CASSVQLAYNEQFF. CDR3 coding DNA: TGTGCCAGCAGCGTTCAATTGGCCTACAATGAGCAGTTCTTC.

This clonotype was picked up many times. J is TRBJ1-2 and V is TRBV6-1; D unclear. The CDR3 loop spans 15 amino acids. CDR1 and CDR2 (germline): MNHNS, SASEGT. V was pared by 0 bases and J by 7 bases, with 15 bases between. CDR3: CASSEALRTVTGYTF. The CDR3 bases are TGTGCCAGCAGTGAAGCGCTTCGGACGGTGACTGGCTACACCTTC.

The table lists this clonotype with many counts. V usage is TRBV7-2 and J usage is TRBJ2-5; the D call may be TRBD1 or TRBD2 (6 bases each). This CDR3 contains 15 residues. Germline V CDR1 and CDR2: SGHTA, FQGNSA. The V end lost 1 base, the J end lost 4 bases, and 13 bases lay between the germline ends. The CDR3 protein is CASSLGGGQGETQYF. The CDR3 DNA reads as TGTGCCAGCAGCTTAGGTGGGGGGCAGGGAGAGACCCAGTACTTC. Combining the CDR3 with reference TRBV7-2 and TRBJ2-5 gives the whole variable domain GAGVSQSPSNKVTEKGKDVELRCDPISGHTALYWYRQSLGQGLEFLIYFQGNSAPDKSGLPSDRFSAERTGGSVSTLTIQRTQQEDSAVYLCASSLGGGQGETQYFGPGTRLLVL.

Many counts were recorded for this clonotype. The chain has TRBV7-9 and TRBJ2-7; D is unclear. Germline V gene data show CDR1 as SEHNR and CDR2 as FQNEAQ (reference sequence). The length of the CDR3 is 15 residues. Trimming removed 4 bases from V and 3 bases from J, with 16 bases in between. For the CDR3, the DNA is TGTGCCAGCAGCTACTCGGGCCCCGGTGGCTACGAGCAGTACTTC. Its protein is CASSYSGPGGYEQYF.

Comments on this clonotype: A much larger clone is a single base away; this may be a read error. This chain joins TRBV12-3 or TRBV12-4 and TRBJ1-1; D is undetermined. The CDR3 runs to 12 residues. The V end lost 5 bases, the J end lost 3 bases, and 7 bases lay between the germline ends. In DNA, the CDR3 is TGTGCCAGCAGTGCCCCAGACACTGAAGCTTTCTTT. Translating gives CASSAPDTEAFF.

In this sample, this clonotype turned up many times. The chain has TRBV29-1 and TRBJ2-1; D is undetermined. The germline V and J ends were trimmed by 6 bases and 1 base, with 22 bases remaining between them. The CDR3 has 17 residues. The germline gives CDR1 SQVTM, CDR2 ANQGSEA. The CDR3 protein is CSVIKHSAPASYNEQFF. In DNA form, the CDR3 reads TGCAGCGTGATTAAACACAGCGCTCCCGCTTCCTACAATGAGCAGTTCTTC.

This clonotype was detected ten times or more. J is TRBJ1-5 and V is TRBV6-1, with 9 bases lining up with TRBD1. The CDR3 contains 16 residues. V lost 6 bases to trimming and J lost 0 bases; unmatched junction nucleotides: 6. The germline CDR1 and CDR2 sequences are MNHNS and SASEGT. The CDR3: CASRRQGVDSNQPQHF. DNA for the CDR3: TGTGCCAGCAGGCGACAGGGGGTCGATAGCAATCAGCCCCAGCATTTT.

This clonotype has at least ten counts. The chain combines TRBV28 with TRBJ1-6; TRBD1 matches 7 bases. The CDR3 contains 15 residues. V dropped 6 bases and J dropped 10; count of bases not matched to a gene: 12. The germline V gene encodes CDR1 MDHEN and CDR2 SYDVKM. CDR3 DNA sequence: TGTGCCAGCAGGACACCGGGACAGTTGAGGTCACCCCTCCACTTT. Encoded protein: CASRTPGQLRSPLHF.

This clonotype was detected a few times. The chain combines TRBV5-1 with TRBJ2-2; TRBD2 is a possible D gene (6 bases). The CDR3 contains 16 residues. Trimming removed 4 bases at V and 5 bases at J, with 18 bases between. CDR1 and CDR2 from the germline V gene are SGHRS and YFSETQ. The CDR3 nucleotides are TGCGCCAGCAGCCACTACGGGAGAAGCGTTACCGGGGAGCTGTTTTTT. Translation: CASSHYGRSVTGELFF.

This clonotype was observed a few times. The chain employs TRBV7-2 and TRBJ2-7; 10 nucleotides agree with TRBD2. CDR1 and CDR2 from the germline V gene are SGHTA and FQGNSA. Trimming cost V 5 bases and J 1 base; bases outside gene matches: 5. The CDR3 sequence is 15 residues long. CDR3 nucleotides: TGTGCCAGCAGCCGGGGACTAGCGAGGTCCTACGAGCAGTACTTC. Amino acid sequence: CASSRGLARSYEQYF.

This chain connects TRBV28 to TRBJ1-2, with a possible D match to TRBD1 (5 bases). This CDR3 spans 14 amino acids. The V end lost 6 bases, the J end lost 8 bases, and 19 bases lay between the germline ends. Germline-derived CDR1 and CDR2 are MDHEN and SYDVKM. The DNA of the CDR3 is TGTGCCAGCAGCGAGGACCCCAGGGATAACGGCTACACCTTC. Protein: CASSEDPRDNGYTF.

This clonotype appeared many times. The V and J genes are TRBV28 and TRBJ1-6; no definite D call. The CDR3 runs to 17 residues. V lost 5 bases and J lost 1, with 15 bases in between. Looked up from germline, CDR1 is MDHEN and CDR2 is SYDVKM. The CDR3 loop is CASSLGPDKSYNSPLHF. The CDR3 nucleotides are TGTGCCAGCAGTCTCGGCCCTGACAAGTCCTATAATTCACCCCTCCACTTT.

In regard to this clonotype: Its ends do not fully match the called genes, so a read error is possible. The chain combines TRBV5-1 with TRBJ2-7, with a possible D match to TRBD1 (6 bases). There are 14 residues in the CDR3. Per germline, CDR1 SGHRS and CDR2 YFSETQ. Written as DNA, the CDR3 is TGTGCCAGCAGCTTGGGGACAAATCCTAGCGAGCAGTACTTC. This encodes CASSLGTNPSEQYF.

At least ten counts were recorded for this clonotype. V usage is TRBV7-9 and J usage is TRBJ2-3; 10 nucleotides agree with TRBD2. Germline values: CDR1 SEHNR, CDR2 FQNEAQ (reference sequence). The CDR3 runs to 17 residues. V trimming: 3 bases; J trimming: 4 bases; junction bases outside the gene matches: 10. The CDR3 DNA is TGTGCCAGCAGCTTCACCCGAGCGGGAGGGCAGGCAGATACGCAGTATTTT. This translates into CASSFTRAGGQADTQYF.

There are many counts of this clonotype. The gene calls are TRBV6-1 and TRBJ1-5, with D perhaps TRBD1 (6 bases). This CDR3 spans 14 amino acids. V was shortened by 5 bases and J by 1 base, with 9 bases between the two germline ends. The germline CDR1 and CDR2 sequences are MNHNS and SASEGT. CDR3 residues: CASSTDSSNQPQHF. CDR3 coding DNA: TGTGCCAGCAGTACGGACAGCAGCAATCAGCCCCAGCATTTT.

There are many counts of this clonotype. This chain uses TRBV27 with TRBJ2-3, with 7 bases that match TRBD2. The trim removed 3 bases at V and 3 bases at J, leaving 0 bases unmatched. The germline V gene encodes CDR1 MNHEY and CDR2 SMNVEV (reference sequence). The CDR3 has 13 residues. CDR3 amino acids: CASSFGGTDTQYF. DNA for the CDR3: TGTGCCAGCAGTTTCGGGGGGACAGATACGCAGTATTTT.

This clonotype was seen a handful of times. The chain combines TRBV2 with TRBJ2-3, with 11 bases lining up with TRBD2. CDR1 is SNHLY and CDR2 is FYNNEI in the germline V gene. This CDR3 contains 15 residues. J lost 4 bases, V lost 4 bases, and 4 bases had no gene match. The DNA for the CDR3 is TGTGCCAGCAGTGTACTAGCGGGAGCGTCAGATACGCAGTATTTT. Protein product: CASSVLAGASDTQYF.